These T cell receptor beta chains were read from a single sample in a study of blood T cell repertoires in COVID-19. The assay was immunoSEQ multiplex PCR, and TCRdb's table has in-frame clones only and misses some. This table has fewer than 300,000 clones, roughly 84% appearing once. Sequencing was carried out using peripheral blood. Receptors originate from a human donor with COVID-19, enrolled during active disease. The donor label of this sample is uncertain. Each CDR3 is given with its conserved first and last residue. Fields, in order: V gene, J gene, clone size, CDR3 length, D gene, CDR3 DNA, CDR3 protein. The D gene is left open where the match is weak. Expanded clones get a size class; other rows say once, few or many, or leave the size out.

TRBV24-1,TRBJ2-1,once,18,TRBD2,TGTGCCACCAGTGACCCGGGACTAGCGGGAGTGAAGGACAATGAGCAGTTCTTC,CATSDPGLAGVKDNEQFF
TRBV9,TRBJ1-5,.,15,TRBD1,TGTGCCAGCAGCCTCAGCGGACAGGAGGGTCAGCCCCAGCATTTT,CASSLSGQEGQPQHF
TRBV28,TRBJ2-7,.,15,.,TGTGCCAGCAGGCCAACAGACACCCTCTCCTACGAGCAGTACTTC,CASRPTDTLSYEQYF
TRBV24-1,TRBJ2-1,.,16,.,TGTGCCACCAGTGATACTAAAACGGGGTTTTACAATGAGCAGTTCTTC,CATSDTKTGFYNEQFF
TRBV28,TRBJ1-4,once,14,TRBD1,TGTGCCAGCAGAAAGACAGGGGTAAATGAAAAACTGTTTTTT,CASRKTGVNEKLFF
TRBV29-1,TRBJ1-1,.,13,.,TGCAGCGTTGAAGATCGGACAGACACTGAAGCTTTCTTT,CSVEDRTDTEAFF
TRBV6-5,TRBJ2-7,.,14,.,TGTGCCAGCAGTTACAATGGGGCCTCCTACGAGCAGTACTTC,CASSYNGASYEQYF
TRBV18,TRBJ2-1,.,14,TRBD2,TGTGCCAGCTCACCTGGGAGGGGACCGGATGAGCAGTTCTTC,CASSPGRGPDEQFF
TRBV13,TRBJ2-5,.,16,TRBD2,TGTGCCAGCAGCCCAGGGACTAGCGGGAGGGGGCAGACCCAGTACTTC,CASSPGTSGRGQTQYF
TRBV7-2,TRBJ2-7,few,12,.,TGTGCCAGCAGTAGTATAACCTGGGAGCAGTACTTC,CASSSITWEQYF
TRBV27,TRBJ1-6,few,15,TRBD1,TGTGCCAGCAGCCGAATGGGACAGGTTAATTCACCCCTCCACTTT,CASSRMGQVNSPLHF
TRBV7-9,TRBJ1-1,many,14,TRBD1,TGTGCCAGCAGCCCGGGACAGGCGAACACTGAAGCTTTCTTT,CASSPGQANTEAFF
TRBV18,TRBJ2-3,.,16,TRBD1,TGTGCCAGCTCACCTGGACAGGGTGGTCCAACAGATACGCAGTATTTT,CASSPGQGGPTDTQYF
TRBV6-5,TRBJ2-5,.,14,TRBD1,TGTGCCAGCAGTAAGGACAGGCCCAGGGGGACCCAGTACTTC,CASSKDRPRGTQYF
TRBV9,TRBJ2-5,.,13,.,TGTGCCAGCAACTGGGCGAGACAAGAGACCCAGTACTTC,CASNWARQETQYF
TRBV5-5,TRBJ2-3,.,15,.,TGTGCCAGCAGCTACGGGACTTCTACGTCAGATACGCAGTATTTT,CASSYGTSTSDTQYF
TRBV5-1,TRBJ1-2,.,15,.,TGCGCCAGCAGCTTGGACCCACAGGGTTTGATTTCTACCACCTTC,CASSLDPQGLISTTF
TRBV6-4,TRBJ2-1,.,15,TRBD2,TGTGCCAGCAGTGACGCTAGCGGGGGTTACAATGAGCAGTTCTTC,CASSDASGGYNEQFF
TRBV6-4,TRBJ1-2,.,13,TRBD1,TGTGCCAGCAGTACGACAGGGTCTTATGGCTACACCTTC,CASSTTGSYGYTF
TRBV3-1/TRBV3-2,TRBJ2-2,.,17,TRBD2,TGTGCCAGCAGCCGAGGACGGGGACTAGCGATCACCGGGGAGCTGTTTTTT,CASSRGRGLAITGELFF
TRBV6-5,TRBJ1-3,.,13,.,TGTGCCACCAGTCGGGGGATTGGAAACACCATATATTTT,CATSRGIGNTIYF
TRBV7-2,TRBJ1-5,.,16,TRBD1,TGTGCCAGCAGCGACCCCCGGGACAGGGCTTATCAGCCCCAGCATTTT,CASSDPRDRAYQPQHF
TRBV30,TRBJ1-1,.,14,TRBD1,TGTGCCTGGGGGAGGGGGCTCGAGAACACTGAAGCTTTCTTT,CAWGRGLENTEAFF
TRBV2,TRBJ2-3,.,11,.,TGTGCCAGCACGTACACAGATACGCAGTATTTT,CASTYTDTQYF
TRBV3-1/TRBV3-2,TRBJ2-3,.,14,.,TGTGCCAGCAGCCAAGCAGTTCGCACAGATACGCAGTATTTT,CASSQAVRTDTQYF
TRBV12-3/TRBV12-4,TRBJ2-3,.,12,.,TGTGCCAGCAGTTTCGGAGCAGATACGCAGTATTTT,CASSFGADTQYF
TRBV12-3/TRBV12-4,TRBJ2-7,.,13,.,TGTGCCAGCAGTCGAACCCGGTCCTCCGAGCAGTACTTC,CASSRTRSSEQYF
TRBV7-2,TRBJ2-7,few,14,TRBD1,TGTGCCAGCAGCTTGGGACAGAGCTCCTACGAGCAGTACTTC,CASSLGQSSYEQYF
TRBV2,TRBJ2-5,once,13,.,TGTGCCAGCAGTGATCAAACACAAGAGACCCAGTACTTC,CASSDQTQETQYF
TRBV2,TRBJ1-5,.,13,.,TGTGCCAGCATTAGAGATAGCAATCAGCCCCAGCATTTT,CASIRDSNQPQHF
TRBV10-3,TRBJ1-1,.,15,.,TGTGCCATCAGTGAGTCGTTGGGAGAAGGCGCTGAAGCTTTCTTT,CAISESLGEGAEAFF
TRBV18,TRBJ2-7,once,16,TRBD2,TGTGCCAGCTCACCAAATGTCCTAGCGGGGCCATACGAGCAGTACTTC,CASSPNVLAGPYEQYF
TRBV5-4,TRBJ2-1,.,15,TRBD2,TGTGCCAGCAGCTCTACTAGCGCCTCCTACAATGAGCAGTTCTTC,CASSSTSASYNEQFF
TRBV27,TRBJ2-1,.,18,TRBD2,TGTGCCAGCAGTTTTGGGCTAGCGGGAAGTGGGGACTACAATGAGCAGTTCTTC,CASSFGLAGSGDYNEQFF
TRBV2,TRBJ2-1,.,19,TRBD2,TGTGCCAGCAGGAGACCGGGACTAGCGGGAGGGTCCTCCTACAATGAGCAGTTCTTC,CASRRPGLAGGSSYNEQFF
TRBV7-7,TRBJ2-5,few,15,TRBD2,TGTGCTAGCAGCATGGGACTAGCGGGAGAAGAGACCCAGTACTTC,CASSMGLAGEETQYF
TRBV20-1,TRBJ2-7,few,16,TRBD2,TGCAGTGCTAGTGGGACTAGCGGGGGTAGCTCCTACGAGCAGTACTTC,CSASGTSGGSSYEQYF
TRBV7-2,TRBJ1-3,once,14,.,TGTGCCAGCAGCTTAGTCAGGTCTGGAAACACCATATATTTT,CASSLVRSGNTIYF
TRBV30,TRBJ2-1,.,15,.,TGTGCCTGGAGGGTAGGGCTAGCAGGAGTTAATGAGCAGTTCTTC,CAWRVGLAGVNEQFF
TRBV2,TRBJ1-5,.,12,.,TGTGCCAGCAGTGGAGGGGGACAGCCCCAGCATTTT,CASSGGGQPQHF
TRBV28,TRBJ2-5,.,15,TRBD1,TGTGCCAGCAGTGATATGCGGACAGGGGAAGAGACCCAGTACTTC,CASSDMRTGEETQYF
TRBV11-2,TRBJ2-2,.,15,TRBD2,TGTGCCAGCAGCCGTAGCGGGAGTGGCACCGGGGAGCTGTTTTTT,CASSRSGSGTGELFF
TRBV29-1,TRBJ1-1,.,14,.,TGCAGCGTTGAAGACACAGTGGGAGCCACTGAAGCTTTCTTT,CSVEDTVGATEAFF
TRBV30,TRBJ2-7,.,14,TRBD1,TGTGCTTCTAAGACCGGGACAGGGGCCTACGAGCAGTACTTC,CASKTGTGAYEQYF
TRBV6-5,TRBJ1-1,.,15,.,TGTGCCAGCACCAAGTTACGACAGATGAACACTGAAGCTTTCTTT,CASTKLRQMNTEAFF
TRBV5-6,TRBJ2-5,.,14,.,TGTGCCAGCAGCTTGGTGGGCAGGTACGAGACCCAGTACTTC,CASSLVGRYETQYF
TRBV2,TRBJ1-4,.,18,.,TGTGCCAGCAGAGACGGGCTCGGGGGGCTGTCGACTAATGAAAAACTGTTTTTT,CASRDGLGGLSTNEKLFF
TRBV11-2,TRBJ1-3,.,13,.,TGTGCCAGCAGCTCCTGGACAGGAAACACCATATATTTT,CASSSWTGNTIYF
TRBV9,TRBJ2-5,.,15,TRBD2,TGTGCCAGCAGCCTGGGGGAGGGATGGCAAGAGACCCAGTACTTC,CASSLGEGWQETQYF
TRBV18,TRBJ2-1,few,18,TRBD2,TGTGCCAGCTCACCACTAAGGGGCGGGAGGAGCTCCTACAATGAGCAGTTCTTC,CASSPLRGGRSSYNEQFF
TRBV6-5,TRBJ2-5,.,14,.,TGTGCCAGCAGTCTGCCTCGGGGAGCGGAGACCCAGTACTTC,CASSLPRGAETQYF
TRBV27,TRBJ1-2,.,14,.,TGTGCCAGCAGTTTATCGCGGGGAACTTATGGCTACACCTTC,CASSLSRGTYGYTF
TRBV3-1/TRBV3-2,TRBJ2-7,.,15,TRBD2,TGTGCCAGCAGCCAAGCTATGGGACTAGCGAGGGAGCAGTACTTC,CASSQAMGLAREQYF
TRBV4-1,TRBJ2-5,.,18,.,TGCGCCAGCAGCCACCCGAGGAGCTCTCGGACATCAGAAGAGACCCAGTACTTC,CASSHPRSSRTSEETQYF
TRBV25-1,TRBJ1-2,.,12,.,TGTGCCAGCAAACGGCAGGGCCATGGCTACACCTTC,CASKRQGHGYTF
TRBV9,TRBJ1-3,.,14,TRBD1,TGTGCCAGCAGCGTCGGGACAGGTGGAAACACCATATATTTT,CASSVGTGGNTIYF
TRBV11-3,TRBJ2-3,.,15,.,TGTGCCAGCAGCTTCTCAGGGTGGGGCACAGATACGCAGTATTTT,CASSFSGWGTDTQYF
TRBV25-1,TRBJ1-2,.,14,.,TGTGCCAGCAGTGAATATGGCAGGTCATATGGCTACACCTTC,CASSEYGRSYGYTF
TRBV2,TRBJ2-7,many,15,TRBD2,TGTGCCAGCAGTGAAGAAGGTAGCGGGAGCTCCGAGCAGTACTTC,CASSEEGSGSSEQYF